A selection of T cell receptor beta chains follows, all from one sample in a study of shared clonotypes between healthy human individuals. Sequenced by immunoSEQ multiplex PCR; TCRdb stores in-frame clones only, minus some. Here the sample spans about 680,000 clones, around 92% being singletons. Material: naive CD8+ T cells sorted from blood. The receptor source for this set is a man aged 30 to 39 in good health. The CDR3 runs from the conserved cysteine through the conserved F or W. The order of the fields is V gene, J gene, clone size, D gene, CDR3 protein, CDR3 DNA. A D gene is named only where the DNA matches it firmly. A clone size is listed for some rows: how often the clone was seen (once, few, many), or a class if it is expanded.

v_gene: TRBV28; j_gene: TRBJ2-5; abundance: .; d_gene: TRBD2; CDR3aa: CASSLAGVGYQETQYF; CDR3nt: TGTGCCAGCAGTTTAGCGGGAGTGGGGTACCAAGAGACCCAGTACTTC
v_gene: TRBV27; j_gene: TRBJ2-7; abundance: .; d_gene: .; CDR3aa: CASSLKGRSSYEQYF; CDR3nt: TGTGCCAGCAGTTTAAAGGGGAGGAGCTCCTACGAGCAGTACTTC
v_gene: TRBV6-1; j_gene: TRBJ2-7; abundance: .; d_gene: .; CDR3aa: CASSEASIVASYEQYF; CDR3nt: TGTGCCAGCAGTGAAGCGTCAATCGTAGCCTCCTACGAGCAGTACTTC
v_gene: TRBV7-6; j_gene: TRBJ1-3; abundance: .; d_gene: .; CDR3aa: CASSLDGGRENTIYF; CDR3nt: TGTGCCAGCAGCTTAGATGGGGGGCGAGAAAACACCATATATTTT
v_gene: TRBV18; j_gene: TRBJ2-7; abundance: .; d_gene: .; CDR3aa: CASSSGKNPYEQYF; CDR3nt: TGTGCCAGCTCCTCAGGAAAGAATCCCTACGAGCAGTACTTC
v_gene: TRBV7-9; j_gene: TRBJ1-1; abundance: .; d_gene: TRBD1; CDR3aa: CASSVRQGANTEAFF; CDR3nt: TGTGCCAGCAGCGTACGACAGGGGGCAAACACTGAAGCTTTCTTT
v_gene: TRBV30; j_gene: TRBJ2-7; abundance: .; d_gene: TRBD2; CDR3aa: CAWSLTSGYEQYF; CDR3nt: TGTGCCTGGAGTTTGACTAGCGGTTACGAGCAGTACTTC
v_gene: TRBV29-1; j_gene: TRBJ1-4; abundance: .; d_gene: .; CDR3aa: CSVYFVEVGLFF; CDR3nt: TGCAGCGTTTACTTTGTTGAAGTGGGGCTGTTTTTT
v_gene: TRBV27; j_gene: TRBJ2-3; abundance: .; d_gene: TRBD2; CDR3aa: CASSRWGLAGGRSTDTQYF; CDR3nt: TGTGCCAGCAGTCGCTGGGGACTAGCGGGAGGGAGAAGCACAGATACGCAGTATTTT
v_gene: TRBV4-3; j_gene: TRBJ2-7; abundance: .; d_gene: .; CDR3aa: CASSQETSGTSYEQYF; CDR3nt: TGCGCCAGCAGCCAGGAGACCTCGGGAACATCCTACGAGCAGTACTTC
v_gene: TRBV4-1; j_gene: TRBJ2-5; abundance: .; d_gene: .; CDR3aa: CASSQGRSETQYF; CDR3nt: TGCGCCAGCAGCCAAGGAAGATCGGAGACCCAGTACTTC
v_gene: TRBV5-4; j_gene: TRBJ2-1; abundance: .; d_gene: .; CDR3aa: CASSSAETTYYNEQFF; CDR3nt: TGTGCCAGCAGCTCGGCCGAGACTACCTACTACAATGAGCAGTTCTTC
v_gene: TRBV9; j_gene: TRBJ2-3; abundance: .; d_gene: .; CDR3aa: CASSVVGSGADTQYF; CDR3nt: TGTGCCAGCAGCGTAGTTGGTAGCGGAGCAGATACGCAGTATTTT
v_gene: TRBV20-1; j_gene: TRBJ2-1; abundance: .; d_gene: .; CDR3aa: CSARHVAEQFF; CDR3nt: TGCAGTGCGAGGCATGTGGCTGAGCAGTTCTTC
v_gene: TRBV10-2; j_gene: TRBJ2-1; abundance: .; d_gene: TRBD2; CDR3aa: CATQTSGSYNEQFF; CDR3nt: TGCGCCACCCAAACTAGCGGGTCCTACAATGAGCAGTTCTTC
v_gene: TRBV12-5; j_gene: TRBJ2-1; abundance: .; d_gene: TRBD2; CDR3aa: CASGLEIGLAPADEQFF; CDR3nt: TGTGCTAGTGGTTTGGAGATAGGACTAGCGCCTGCTGATGAGCAGTTCTTC
v_gene: TRBV5-8; j_gene: TRBJ2-1; abundance: .; d_gene: TRBD2; CDR3aa: CASSLTPGTSNYEEQFF; CDR3nt: TGTGCCAGCAGCTTGACACCCGGGACTAGCAACTATGAGGAGCAGTTCTTC
v_gene: TRBV6-5; j_gene: TRBJ2-7; abundance: few; d_gene: TRBD2; CDR3aa: CASISTSGPYEQYF; CDR3nt: TGTGCCAGCATTAGCACTAGCGGGCCGTACGAGCAGTACTTC
v_gene: TRBV9; j_gene: TRBJ1-2; abundance: .; d_gene: TRBD1; CDR3aa: CASSLDRGLRHGYTF; CDR3nt: TGTGCCAGCAGCTTGGACAGGGGGCTTAGGCATGGCTACACCTTC
v_gene: TRBV5-5; j_gene: TRBJ2-3; abundance: .; d_gene: .; CDR3aa: CASSPAPGTDTQYF; CDR3nt: TGTGCCAGCAGCCCAGCACCGGGCACAGATACGCAGTATTTT
v_gene: TRBV27; j_gene: TRBJ2-7; abundance: .; d_gene: TRBD1; CDR3aa: CASSSRDRVNGEQYF; CDR3nt: TGTGCCAGCAGTTCCCGGGACAGGGTAAACGGCGAGCAGTACTTC
v_gene: TRBV6-6; j_gene: TRBJ2-7; abundance: .; d_gene: TRBD2; CDR3aa: CATQPGLAGLYEQYF; CDR3nt: TGTGCCACCCAGCCGGGACTAGCGGGGCTCTACGAGCAGTACTTC
v_gene: TRBV5-1; j_gene: TRBJ2-5; abundance: .; d_gene: .; CDR3aa: CASSLRGRGTPQETQYF; CDR3nt: TGCGCCAGCAGCTTGCGTGGGCGGGGGACACCCCAAGAGACCCAGTACTTC
v_gene: TRBV11-2; j_gene: TRBJ2-3; abundance: .; d_gene: TRBD2; CDR3aa: CASRYNVAGGTDTQYF; CDR3nt: TGTGCCAGCAGGTACAACGTCGCGGGAGGGACAGATACGCAGTATTTT
v_gene: TRBV25-1; j_gene: TRBJ1-1; abundance: .; d_gene: .; CDR3aa: CASSEQASTEAFF; CDR3nt: TGTGCCAGCAGTGAGCAGGCGAGCACTGAAGCTTTCTTT
v_gene: TRBV4-1; j_gene: TRBJ1-1; abundance: .; d_gene: .; CDR3aa: CASSQVDSTIPEAFF; CDR3nt: TGCGCCAGCAGCCAAGTGGACAGCACGATACCTGAAGCTTTCTTT
v_gene: TRBV7-8; j_gene: TRBJ1-2; abundance: .; d_gene: .; CDR3aa: CASSLARSNYGYTF; CDR3nt: TGTGCCAGCAGCTTAGCTAGGAGTAACTATGGCTACACCTTC
v_gene: TRBV11-2; j_gene: TRBJ1-2; abundance: once; d_gene: TRBD1; CDR3aa: CASSQYLDRGRGYTF; CDR3nt: TGTGCCAGCAGCCAATACCTGGACAGGGGACGGGGCTACACCTTC
v_gene: TRBV30; j_gene: TRBJ1-5; abundance: once; d_gene: .; CDR3aa: CAWSAGQGNQPQHF; CDR3nt: TGTGCCTGGAGCGCGGGCCAGGGCAATCAGCCCCAGCATTTT
v_gene: TRBV10-3; j_gene: TRBJ2-7; abundance: .; d_gene: .; CDR3aa: CAISLRADEQYF; CDR3nt: TGTGCCATCAGCCTACGAGCCGACGAGCAGTACTTC
v_gene: TRBV5-4; j_gene: TRBJ2-7; abundance: .; d_gene: .; CDR3aa: CASSSPGQGLGEQYF; CDR3nt: TGTGCCAGCAGCTCCCCGGGCCAGGGGTTAGGCGAGCAGTACTTC
v_gene: TRBV6-5; j_gene: TRBJ2-7; abundance: .; d_gene: .; CDR3aa: CASSYVGGSYEQYF; CDR3nt: TGTGCCAGCAGTTACGTAGGGGGATCCTACGAGCAGTACTTC
v_gene: TRBV11-2; j_gene: TRBJ2-7; abundance: .; d_gene: .; CDR3aa: CASSSGGNEQYF; CDR3nt: TGTGCCAGCAGCTCCGGCGGGAACGAGCAGTACTTC
v_gene: TRBV9; j_gene: TRBJ2-2; abundance: .; d_gene: .; CDR3aa: CATNSVRSTGELFF; CDR3nt: TGTGCCACCAACAGCGTAAGGTCCACCGGGGAGCTGTTTTTT
v_gene: TRBV15; j_gene: TRBJ2-7; abundance: .; d_gene: TRBD1; CDR3aa: CATSRTGGRYEQYF; CDR3nt: TGTGCCACCAGCAGGACAGGGGGCCGCTACGAGCAGTACTTC
v_gene: TRBV12-5; j_gene: TRBJ1-1; abundance: once; d_gene: .; CDR3aa: CASGYGVGTEAFF; CDR3nt: TGTGCTAGTGGTTACGGGGTAGGCACTGAAGCTTTCTTT